The TCR beta chain described here comes from a study of cytomegalovirus exposure and HLA in healthy donors. Study-wide points: A few CMV-associated chains were confirmed in vitro to be specific for CMV antigens.

Note on this clone: Its antigen is not known.

Germline V gene data show CDR1 as MGHRA and CDR2 as YSYEKL. V gave up 0 bases and J gave up 0 bases; unmatched junction bases: 9. The CDR3 is 19 amino acids. A multiplex PCR was run with 60 Vbeta primers and 13 Jbeta primers. Produced via immunoSEQ multiplex PCR; TCRdb's table is partial and in-frame only. This sample contains about 88,000 clones. This TCR came from a girl aged 5 to 17 in good health and CMV-seropositive. This chain joins TRBV4-1 and TRBJ1-1; 11 bases are shared with TRBD1. Sequences were obtained from PBMCs. For the CDR3, the DNA is TGCGCCAGCAGCCAAGATAAAGGACAGGGGGCAACCCTGAACACTGAAGCTTTCTTT. Translated, it gives CASSQDKGQGATLNTEAFF.